These T cell receptor beta chains were read from a single sample in a study of blood T cell repertoires in COVID-19. TCRdb's copy holds only in-frame clones and misses some; the assay was immunoSEQ multiplex PCR. The data contain approximately 440,000 clones, around 88% of them seen just once; the ten biggest clones take up around 12%. Specimen: peripheral blood. The receptors originated from a woman between 50 and 59 years old with COVID-19, enrolled during active disease. The CDR3 runs from the conserved cysteine through the conserved F or W. Fields, in order: V gene, D gene, J gene, CDR3 DNA, CDR3 protein. D genes are given only for firm matches.

V gene: TRBV18; D gene: .; J gene: TRBJ1-2; CDR3 DNA: TGTGCCAGCTCACCACCGGGGGAGGACGGCTATGGCTACACCTTC; CDR3 protein: CASSPPGEDGYGYTF
V gene: TRBV30; D gene: TRBD2; J gene: TRBJ2-3; CDR3 DNA: TGTGCCTGGAGCCGACTAGCTGTAGAGGATACGCAGTATTTT; CDR3 protein: CAWSRLAVEDTQYF
V gene: TRBV5-1; D gene: .; J gene: TRBJ2-5; CDR3 DNA: TGCGCCAGCAGCTTGGGGCCTGGCAGGCAGCAAGAGACCCAGTACTTC; CDR3 protein: CASSLGPGRQQETQYF
V gene: TRBV6-4; D gene: .; J gene: TRBJ1-2; CDR3 DNA: TGTGCCAGCAGTGACTATGCGGGAGGCTACACCTTC; CDR3 protein: CASSDYAGGYTF
V gene: TRBV11-1; D gene: .; J gene: TRBJ1-1; CDR3 DNA: TGTGCCAGCAGCTTTCAGGGCTCTGAAGCTTTCTTT; CDR3 protein: CASSFQGSEAFF
V gene: TRBV2; D gene: .; J gene: TRBJ1-6; CDR3 DNA: TGTGCCAGCAGGTTGGGGAGTTCACCCCTCCACTTT; CDR3 protein: CASRLGSSPLHF
V gene: TRBV5-5; D gene: TRBD1; J gene: TRBJ1-1; CDR3 DNA: TGTGCCAGCAGCTTGAGACCCAGGGGGTCTGAAGCTTTCTTT; CDR3 protein: CASSLRPRGSEAFF
V gene: TRBV28; D gene: .; J gene: TRBJ1-5; CDR3 DNA: TGTGCCAGCAGGGGGACTTGGGGTACGAGCAATCAGCCCCAGCATTTT; CDR3 protein: CASRGTWGTSNQPQHF
V gene: TRBV28; D gene: TRBD2; J gene: TRBJ2-7; CDR3 DNA: TGTGCCAGCAGTTTTCTTTCTATCGGGGGGGATCCTTACGAGCAGTACTTC; CDR3 protein: CASSFLSIGGDPYEQYF
V gene: TRBV11-2; D gene: .; J gene: TRBJ1-1; CDR3 DNA: TGTGCCAGCACCCCGGGGGGGGCGAACACTGAAGCTTTCTTT; CDR3 protein: CASTPGGANTEAFF
V gene: TRBV2; D gene: TRBD1; J gene: TRBJ1-2; CDR3 DNA: TGTGCCAGCAGTGAAGCAGGGGGCGTCGATGGCTACACCTTC; CDR3 protein: CASSEAGGVDGYTF